This TCR beta chain was retrieved from a study of T cells in Graves' hyperthyroidism and ophthalmopathy. Overall study: Peripheral blood was drawn at first diagnosis, prior to all treatment.

TCR beta CDR3 sequences were amplified from RNA transcripts. The study used the HTBI primer set for a first-round RT-PCR of the TCR CDR3. TCRdb recomputed calls from the multiplex PCR reads with MiXCR, one row per CDR3 protein. Of fewer than 850,000 distinct CDR3 sequences listed, approximately 15% are singletons. Study outcomes and limitations: A model using 13 V-J features told ophthalmopathy apart from stable hyperthyroidism.

Diagnosing involved the use of clinical symptoms, serum thyroxine and TRAb, thyroid ultrasound and orbital computed tomography. Fresh peripheral blood, around 9.2 ml of it, supplied the PBMCs. The CDR3 covers 13 residues. Germline V gives CDR1 ENHRY, CDR2 SYGVKD. Between the trimmed V and J ends, which lost 11 bases and 4 bases, there was a span of 17 bases. The sample holds one count of this clonotype. Its specificity is unknown. The chain links TRBV10-3 to TRBJ1-1, with D possibly being TRBD1 (6 bases). The sequenced material came from blood. The receptor's source is a man aged 50-60 years with Graves' hyperthyroidism. CDR3 sequence reads: CAARGGPGTEAFF. CDR3 nucleotide sequence: TGTGCCGCACGGGGGGGGCCTGGCACTGAAGCTTTCTTT.